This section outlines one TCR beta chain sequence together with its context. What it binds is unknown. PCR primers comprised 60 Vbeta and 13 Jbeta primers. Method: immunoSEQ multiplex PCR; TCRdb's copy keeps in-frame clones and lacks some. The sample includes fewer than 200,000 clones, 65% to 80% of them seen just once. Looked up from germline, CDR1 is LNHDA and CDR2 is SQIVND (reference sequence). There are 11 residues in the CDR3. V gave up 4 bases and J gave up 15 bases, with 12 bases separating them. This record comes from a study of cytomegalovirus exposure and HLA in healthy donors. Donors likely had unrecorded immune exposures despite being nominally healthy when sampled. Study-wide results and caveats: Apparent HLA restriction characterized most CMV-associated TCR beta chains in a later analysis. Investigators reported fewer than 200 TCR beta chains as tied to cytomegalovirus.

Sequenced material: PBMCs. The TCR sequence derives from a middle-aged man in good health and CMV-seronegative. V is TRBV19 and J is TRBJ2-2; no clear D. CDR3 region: CASSSPYVLFF. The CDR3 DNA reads TGTGCCAGTAGTAGCCCCTACGTGTTGTTTTTT. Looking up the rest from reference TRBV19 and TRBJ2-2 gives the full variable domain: DGGITQSPKYLFRKEGQNVTLSCEQNLNHDAMYWYRQDPGQGLRLIYYSQIVNDFQKGDIAEGYSVSREKKESFPLTVTSAQKNPTAFYLCASSSPYVLFFGEGSRLTVL.